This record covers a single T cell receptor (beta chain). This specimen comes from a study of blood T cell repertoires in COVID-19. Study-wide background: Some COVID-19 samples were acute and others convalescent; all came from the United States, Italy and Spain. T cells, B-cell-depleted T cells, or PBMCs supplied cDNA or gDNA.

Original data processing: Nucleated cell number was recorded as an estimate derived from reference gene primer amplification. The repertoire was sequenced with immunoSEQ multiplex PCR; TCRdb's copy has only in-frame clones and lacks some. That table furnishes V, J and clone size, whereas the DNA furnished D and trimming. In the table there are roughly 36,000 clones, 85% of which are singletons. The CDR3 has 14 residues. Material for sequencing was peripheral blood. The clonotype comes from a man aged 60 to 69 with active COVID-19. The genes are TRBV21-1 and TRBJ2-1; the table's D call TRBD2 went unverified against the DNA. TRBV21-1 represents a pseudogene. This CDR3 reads CASSKGSSGSKLFF. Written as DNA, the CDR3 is TGTGCCAGCAGCAAAGGTAGTAGCGGGTCCAAATTGTTCTTC.